This TCR beta chain came from a study of T-cell reconstitution after alpha-beta-depleted transplantation in children. Germline CDR1 reads SNHLY; CDR2 reads FYNNEI. The length of the CDR3 is 15 residues. Between the trimmed V and J ends, which lost 2 bases and 2 bases, there was a span of 10 bases. A TCRbeta library incorporating unique molecular identifiers was prepared. TCRdb passed the PCR reads through MiXCR, listing each CDR3 protein once. Found here are a few hundred thousand distinct CDR3 sequences, roughly a tenth of them singletons; the top ten hold approximately 5%. The rearrangement joins TRBV2 to TRBJ2-4, with D possibly being TRBD1 (5 bases). The sequence came from a human donor who donated a stem cell graft to a child with acute myeloid leukemia. The specimen was PBMCs from the stem cell graft donor, collected from the stem cell graft. The CDR3: CASSEPWGPKNIQYF. DNA of the CDR3: TGTGCCAGCAGTGAACCGTGGGGCCCCAAAAACATTCAGTACTTC.